The 14 T cell receptor beta chains reported below all come from one sample, sequenced in a study of blood T cells in healthy people across ages. A second roughly 6 to 12 cycle PCR used barcoded and J-beta primers. Each CDR3 protein gets one entry after TCRdb re-called the 5' RACE reads with MiXCR. The data hold 800,000 to 950,000 distinct CDR3 sequences, with about 44% observed a single time. Source material: blood. The origin of the receptors is a man aged 30-40 years in good health.

The chain joins TRBV12-3 or TRBV12-4 to TRBJ2-1, with TRBD2 matching 12 bases. After removal of 2 bases from V and 15 bases from J, the junction contained 8 bases not matched to a gene. This CDR3 contains 14 residues. This CDR3 is CASSLPPGLAGLFF. The DNA for the CDR3 is TGTGCCAGCAGTTTACCGCCCGGACTAGCGGGACTGTTCTTC.

A few counts support this clonotype. The chain uses TRBV28 and TRBJ2-3; tentative D call: TRBD1 (6 bases). Germline CDR1 is MDHEN and CDR2 is SYDVKM. The V and J ends lost 5 bases and 3 bases respectively, with 18 bases between them. The CDR3 loop spans 16 amino acids. In DNA form, the CDR3 reads TGTGCCAGCAGTCCGCCACAGGGCTCATCGACAGATACGCAGTATTTT. This encodes CASSPPQGSSTDTQYF.

There are a few counts of this clonotype. The chain joins TRBV6-6 to TRBJ2-7, with 8 bases matching TRBD1. From germline, CDR1 is MNHNY and CDR2 SVGAGI (reference sequence). Trimming cost V 5 bases and J 3 bases; bases outside gene matches: 3. This CDR3 spans 13 amino acids. CDR3 sequence reads: CASSGTGDYEQYF. CDR3 nucleotide sequence: TGTGCCAGCAGTGGGACAGGAGACTACGAGCAGTACTTC.

This clonotype has just one count. This chain joins TRBV20-1 and TRBJ1-4, with D maybe TRBD1 (5 bases). Germline CDR1 DFQATT, CDR2 SNEGSKA (reference sequence). The CDR3 sequence is 14 residues long. V lost 0 bases, J lost 4 bases, and 9 bases lay in between. The CDR3 DNA sequence: TGCAGTGCTAGAGATTTGGGGGATAATGAAAAACTGTTTTTT. The encoded protein is CSARDLGDNEKLFF.

The chain combines TRBV6-6 with TRBJ2-7; the D is unclear. The CDR3 has 11 residues. Germline lookup yields CDR1 MNHNY and CDR2 SVGAGI (reference sequence). The V end was cut by 5 bases, the J end by 7 bases, with 9 bases between. CDR3 sequence: CASSTTWEQYF. The DNA for the CDR3 is TGTGCCAGCAGTACAACTTGGGAGCAGTACTTC.

This clonotype was seen ten or more times. The rearrangement uses TRBV29-1 and TRBJ2-1, with 7 bases that match TRBD2. This CDR3 has 13 residues. The junction had 6 bases not matched to a gene; V was cut back by 7 bases and J by 3 bases. CDR1 and CDR2 (germline): SQVTM, ANQGSEA. CDR3 protein: CSGLAGLYNEQFF. CDR3 DNA: TGCAGCGGTTTAGCGGGCCTCTACAATGAGCAGTTCTTC.

This clonotype was seen only a few times. CDR3 in DNA: TGCGCCAGCAGCCAAGAGGGCGGGGCGGAGAATCAGCCCCAGCATTTT. Its translation is CASSQEGGAENQPQHF. This chain connects TRBV4-1 to TRBJ1-5; tentative D call: TRBD1 (5 bases). This CDR3 region has 16 residues. Trimming took 0 bases from V and 4 from J, leaving 13 bases between them. Germline-derived CDR1 and CDR2 are MGHRA and YSYEKL.

This clonotype was observed a handful of times. The V gene is TRBV28, the J gene TRBJ2-7, with D uncertain. CDR1 is MDHEN, CDR2 SYDVKM, per germline. Trimming removed 8 bases from V and 0 bases from J, with 17 bases in between. The CDR3 is made up of 15 amino acids. DNA of the CDR3: TGTGCCAGCCACCAACCGTCGGGTGGCTCCTACGAGCAGTACTTC. It encodes CASHQPSGGSYEQYF.

The chain is built from TRBV4-1 and TRBJ2-7, with D possibly being TRBD1 or TRBD2 (5 bases each). V was pared by 1 base and J by 2 bases, with 12 bases between. Germline CDR1 MGHRA, CDR2 YSYEKL. This CDR3 spans 15 amino acids. DNA for the CDR3: TGCGCCAGCAGCCAAGTGCCGGGACCAACCTACGAGCAGTACTTC. Residues: CASSQVPGPTYEQYF.

This clonotype was counted between two and nine times. CDR3 in DNA: TGTGCCAGCAGCTTAGTCCGGTTCGTGACAGGTCGTGCCTACGAGCAGTACTTC. Translation gives CASSLVRFVTGRAYEQYF. The gene calls are TRBV11-2 and TRBJ2-7; maybe TRBD1 (6 bases). The germline V gene encodes CDR1 SGHAT and CDR2 FQNNGV. V was shortened by 1 base and J by 2 bases, with 21 bases between the two germline ends. This CDR3 has 18 residues.

CDR3 amino acids: CASSPIGQGRDEQYF. Here the CDR3 DNA reads TGTGCCAGCAGTCCAATAGGACAGGGGAGGGACGAGCAGTACTTC. The rearrangement links TRBV12-3 or TRBV12-4 to TRBJ2-7, with TRBD1 matching 9 bases. The CDR3 consists of 15 residues. The V gene end was trimmed by 5 bases and the J gene end by 5 bases; junction bases not matched to a gene: 10.

This chain connects TRBV29-1 to TRBJ2-7, with 10 positions matching TRBD1. There are 12 residues in the CDR3. Germline CDR1 is SQVTM and CDR2 is ANQGSEA. The trim removed 5 bases at V and 6 bases at J, leaving 4 bases unmatched. CDR3 sequence reads: CSVRTGGFEQYF. The CDR3 DNA reads TGCAGCGTTCGGACAGGGGGGTTCGAGCAGTACTTC.

This clonotype has more than one count but fewer than ten. The rearrangement uses TRBV2 and TRBJ2-5; 7 positions agree with TRBD2. With 2 bases clipped from V and 7 bases from J, the junction kept 7 bases outside the gene matches. Germline-derived CDR1 and CDR2 are SNHLY and FYNNEI. CDR3 length: 14 residues. Written as DNA, the CDR3 is TGTGCCAGCAGTGAACAGGGAACGGGGGGGACCCAGTACTTC. Translated, it gives CASSEQGTGGTQYF.

This clonotype has more than one count but fewer than ten. The genes are TRBV12-3 or TRBV12-4 and TRBJ2-3; 7 nucleotides align to TRBD2. The CDR3 extends over 14 amino acids. V lost 6 bases and J lost 4; bases outside the gene matches: 7. The CDR3 coding sequence is TGTGCCAGCAGCCCGGGACTAATCCCAGATACGCAGTATTTT. It yields the protein CASSPGLIPDTQYF.